This paragraph covers one T cell receptor beta chain sequence. The CDR3 length is 14 residues. Between the trimmed V and J ends, which lost 0 bases and 5 bases, there was a span of 13 bases. From germline, CDR1 is GTSNPN and CDR2 SVGIG (reference sequence). The source of the sample is a study of cytomegalovirus exposure and HLA in healthy donors. The PCR employed 60 Vbeta primers together with 13 Jbeta primers. Repertoires were generated with immunoSEQ multiplex PCR, while TCRdb's copy carries only in-frame clones and drops some. This sample has 110,000 or so clones, with roughly 76% found just once. Sequences were obtained from PBMCs. This chain connects TRBV30 to TRBJ1-2, with D uncertain. The clonotype was recovered from a woman between 40 and 55 years old in good health and CMV-seropositive. The DNA of the CDR3 is TGTGCCTGGAGTGTAAGCCCCGGAGTTTATGGCTACACCTTC. Its translation: CAWSVSPGVYGYTF.